These 21 T cell receptor beta chains were sequenced from one sample in a study of shared clonotypes between healthy human individuals. The data were produced by immunoSEQ multiplex PCR, yet TCRdb's version contains in-frame clones alone and is incomplete. The data hold around 1,900,000 clones, with around 93% observed a single time. It was CD45RO-negative cells, positively selected for CCR7, that made up naive CD8 cells, with terminally differentiated effector memory CD45RA+ cells excluded. Sequenced input: naive CD8+ T cells from PBMCs. These receptors originate from a man between 18 and 29 years old in good health. Some clones in this sample may be carry-over from other donors' samples.

The chain has TRBV5-4 and TRBJ2-5; TRBD2 aligns across 13 bases. CDR1 SGHNT and CDR2 YYREEE come from the germline V gene (reference sequence). The length of the CDR3 is 16 residues. V gave up 4 bases and J gave up 2 bases; unmatched junction bases: 5. The CDR3 spells CASSDGTSGKQETQYF. The CDR3 coding sequence is TGTGCCAGCAGCGACGGGACTAGCGGGAAACAAGAGACCCAGTACTTC.

This rearrangement joins TRBV9 to TRBJ2-7, with 11 bases matching TRBD1. After removal of 4 bases from V and 4 bases from J, the junction contained 10 bases not matched to a gene. Per germline, CDR1 SGDLS and CDR2 YYNGEE. The CDR3 totals 16 residues. The CDR3 DNA reads TGTGCCAGCAGCACCCACCCGGACAGGGGGCTATACGAGCAGTACTTC. This sequence encodes CASSTHPDRGLYEQYF.

J is TRBJ2-7 and V is TRBV5-1; TRBD2 matches at 10 bases. The CDR3 loop spans 16 amino acids. Trimming cost V 2 bases and J 6 bases; bases outside gene matches: 11. Per germline, CDR1 SGHRS and CDR2 YFSETQ. The CDR3 protein is CASSFGVAGGMSEQYF. The CDR3, as DNA: TGCGCCAGCAGCTTCGGGGTAGCGGGAGGTATGAGCGAGCAGTACTTC.

Turning to this clone: Other nucleotide sequences from this sample produce the same CDR3. The chain links TRBV28 to TRBJ2-1; D is undetermined. V lost 3 bases and J 4 bases, leaving 7 bases between the germline ends. This CDR3 spans 13 amino acids. Per the germline V gene, CDR1 is MDHEN and CDR2 is SYDVKM. The CDR3 sequence is CASSFGPYNEQFF. CDR3 nucleotide sequence: TGTGCCAGCAGTTTTGGACCTTACAATGAGCAGTTCTTC.

The J gene is TRBJ2-7, the V gene TRBV28; TRBD1 is a possible D gene (5 bases). Germline V gives CDR1 MDHEN, CDR2 SYDVKM. V was clipped by 7 bases and J by 0 bases, with 10 bases between them. The CDR3 totals 13 residues. The CDR3 sequence: CASTGKTSYEQYF. CDR3 DNA sequence: TGTGCCAGCACAGGGAAAACCTCCTACGAGCAGTACTTC.

The chain combines TRBV27 with TRBJ2-7; D call uncertain. Trimming removed 0 bases at V and 0 bases at J, with 9 bases between. The CDR3 sequence is 15 residues long. Per germline, CDR1 MNHEY and CDR2 SMNVEV (reference sequence). CDR3 residues: CASSLSRALSYEQYF. CDR3 DNA: TGTGCCAGCAGTTTATCTCGGGCCCTCTCCTACGAGCAGTACTTC.

The J gene is TRBJ1-1, the V gene TRBV7-6, with 9 nucleotides matching TRBD1. Trimming at V came to 5 bases and at J to 1 base, leaving 8 bases not matched to a gene. The germline V gene has CDR1 SGHVS and CDR2 FNYEAQ. The CDR3 loop spans 16 amino acids. The CDR3 nucleotides read TGTGCCAGCAGCCCAGGGACAGGGCTAACGAACACTGAAGCTTTCTTT. It codes for CASSPGTGLTNTEAFF.

CDR3: CAISELQGAEAFF. The DNA for the CDR3 is TGTGCCATCAGTGAACTACAGGGAGCTGAAGCTTTCTTT. The genes are TRBV10-3 and TRBJ1-1, with D maybe TRBD1 (6 bases). V lost 3 bases, J lost 6 bases, and 11 bases lay in between. This CDR3 has 13 residues. The germline gives CDR1 ENHRY, CDR2 SYGVKD.

The rearrangement links TRBV5-1 to TRBJ2-2, with D possibly being TRBD1 (6 bases). Between the trimmed V and J ends, which lost 5 bases and 6 bases, there was a span of 14 bases. Per the germline V gene, CDR1 is SGHRS and CDR2 is YFSETQ. This CDR3 is built from 14 residues. The CDR3 sequence is CASRSTGAAGELFF. The CDR3, as DNA: TGCGCCAGCAGGTCGACAGGAGCGGCCGGGGAGCTGTTTTTT.

V and J are TRBV7-8 and TRBJ2-2; no reliable D call. Germline values: CDR1 SGHVS, CDR2 FQNEAQ. Trimming left V 3 bases short and J 4 bases short, with 6 bases between. CDR3 size: 13 residues. The CDR3 coding sequence is TGTGCCAGCAGCTTTTGGGGCACCGGGGAGCTGTTTTTT. Translated, it gives CASSFWGTGELFF.

On this clone itself: Other DNA sequences in this sample translate to the same CDR3. The chain combines TRBV11-2 with TRBJ2-7; D gene unclear. The germline V and J ends were trimmed by 4 bases and 2 bases, with 6 bases remaining between them. The CDR3 runs to 12 residues. Per germline, CDR1 SGHAT and CDR2 FQNNGV. Here the CDR3 reads CASSSGPYEQYF. The DNA of the CDR3 is TGTGCCAGCAGCTCCGGCCCCTACGAGCAGTACTTC.

V and J are TRBV4-3 and TRBJ1-4; D gene uncertain. Trimming shortened V by 4 bases and J by 9 bases, and 21 bases separated the two germline ends. Per germline, CDR1 LGHNA and CDR2 YSLEER. The length of the CDR3 is 16 residues. In DNA form, the CDR3 reads TGCGCCAGCAGCCCAAACGACGGGTCGGGCAGTCAAAAACTGTTTTTT. This gives the protein CASSPNDGSGSQKLFF.

The chain is built from TRBV2 and TRBJ2-1, with TRBD2 matching over 10 bases. CDR3 size: 18 residues. Per germline, CDR1 SNHLY and CDR2 FYNNEI. Trimming removed 2 bases from V and 7 bases from J; junction bases left unmatched: 14. Written as DNA, the CDR3 is TGTGCCAGCAGTGAAATGGGAGCGGGAGGGCTCCTCGGTAATGAGCAGTTCTTC. Translated: CASSEMGAGGLLGNEQFF.

This chain links TRBV27 with TRBJ2-2; a possible D gene is TRBD2 (6 bases). Trimming took 2 bases from V and 5 from J, leaving 12 bases between them. The germline V gene has CDR1 MNHEY and CDR2 SMNVEV (reference sequence). CDR3 length: 15 residues. The CDR3 nucleotides read TGTGCCAGCAGTTTAGGGGGGAGACTTACCGGGGAGCTGTTTTTT. Encoded protein: CASSLGGRLTGELFF.

The genes are TRBV7-9 and TRBJ2-7; TRBD2 matches 12 bases. The CDR3 contains 18 residues. Trimming at V came to 5 bases and at J to 6 bases, leaving 17 bases not matched to a gene. Germline loops: CDR1 SEHNR, CDR2 FQNEAQ (reference sequence). The CDR3 DNA is TGTGCCAGCAGCGACCGCCGCAGACTAGCGGGAGATCTGGGCGAGCAGTACTTC. The encoded protein is CASSDRRRLAGDLGEQYF.

The rearrangement uses TRBV12-2 and TRBJ1-1. TRBV12-2 corresponds to a pseudogene. The CDR3 extends over 14 amino acids. CDR3 protein: CASRLALVHTEAFF. CDR3 DNA: TGTGCAAGTCGCTTAGCGCTAGTGCACACTGAAGCTTTCTTT.

This clone has more than one count but fewer than ten. The chain combines TRBV10-3 with TRBJ1-1, with a tentative D call TRBD1 (5 bases). Germline assignment: CDR1 ENHRY and CDR2 SYGVKD. The CDR3 is 8 amino acids. Trimming took off 11 bases at V and 8 bases at J, with 6 bases between the two ends. In DNA form, the CDR3 reads TGTGCCTGGGGCGAAGCTTTCTTT. This gives the protein CAWGEAFF.

J is TRBJ2-3 and V is TRBV7-9; D gene ambiguous. The CDR3 extends over 13 amino acids. Trimming cost V 6 bases and J 4 bases, with 11 bases left between them. The germline V gene has CDR1 SEHNR and CDR2 FQNEAQ (reference sequence). The DNA of the CDR3 is TGTGCCAGCAGACCCATTCTGTCAGATACGCAGTATTTT. It is translated as CASRPILSDTQYF.

Note on this clone: Other DNA sequences in this sample translate to the same CDR3. The V call is TRBV7-9, the J call TRBJ1-1; D is undetermined. CDR3 length equals 12 residues. Germline values: CDR1 SEHNR, CDR2 FQNEAQ (reference sequence). The V end lost 3 bases, the J end lost 1 base, and 3 bases lay between the germline ends. This chain's CDR3 is CASSFSNTEAFF. The CDR3 DNA follows: TGTGCCAGCAGCTTTTCGAACACTGAAGCTTTCTTT.

This clone was seen a handful of times. Other DNA sequences in the sample encode the same CDR3. The chain uses TRBV13 and TRBJ1-1; D uncertain. V gave up 5 bases and J gave up 0 bases, with 10 bases separating them. The germline V gene has CDR1 PRHDT and CDR2 FYEKMQ (reference sequence). The CDR3 has 14 amino acids. The CDR3 is CASSPTGMNTEAFF. CDR3 bases: TGTGCCAGCAGCCCCACCGGGATGAACACTGAAGCTTTCTTT.

This clone was seen only once. The chain links TRBV27 to TRBJ2-1, with D uncertain. The germline V gene has CDR1 MNHEY and CDR2 SMNVEV (reference sequence). This CDR3 region has 14 residues. V was clipped by 5 bases and J by 4 bases, with 12 bases between them. The CDR3 coding sequence is TGTGCCAGCAGTCCCGCCCTAGGATACAATGAGCAGTTCTTC. Its protein product is CASSPALGYNEQFF.